The clone carrying this T cell receptor beta chain came up once. The CDR3 is made up of 19 amino acids. The germline V gene encodes CDR1 LNHDA and CDR2 SQIVND (reference sequence). The J segment lost 0 bases and the V segment lost 7 bases, leaving 15 bases of the junction unmatched. The record originates from a study of blood T cell repertoires in COVID-19. Background on the study: The cDNA or gDNA used as material had been derived from T cells, B-cell-depleted T cells, or PBMCs.

TCRdb keeps only in-frame clones here, not all; method: immunoSEQ multiplex PCR. The data hold almost 350,000 clones, with about 88% observed a single time. Shortly before study entry, within 2 weeks, exposed participants had met a COVID-19 case. This receptor was taken from a woman in her thirties who had been exposed to COVID-19. The chain uses TRBV19 and TRBJ2-1, with 10 bases aligning to TRBD2. Specimen: PBMCs or T cells enriched from blood (not recorded which). The chain's CDR3 is CASTPWRLAGMSSYNEQFF. The DNA of the CDR3 is TGTGCCAGTACCCCGTGGAGACTAGCGGGTATGAGCTCCTACAATGAGCAGTTCTTC.